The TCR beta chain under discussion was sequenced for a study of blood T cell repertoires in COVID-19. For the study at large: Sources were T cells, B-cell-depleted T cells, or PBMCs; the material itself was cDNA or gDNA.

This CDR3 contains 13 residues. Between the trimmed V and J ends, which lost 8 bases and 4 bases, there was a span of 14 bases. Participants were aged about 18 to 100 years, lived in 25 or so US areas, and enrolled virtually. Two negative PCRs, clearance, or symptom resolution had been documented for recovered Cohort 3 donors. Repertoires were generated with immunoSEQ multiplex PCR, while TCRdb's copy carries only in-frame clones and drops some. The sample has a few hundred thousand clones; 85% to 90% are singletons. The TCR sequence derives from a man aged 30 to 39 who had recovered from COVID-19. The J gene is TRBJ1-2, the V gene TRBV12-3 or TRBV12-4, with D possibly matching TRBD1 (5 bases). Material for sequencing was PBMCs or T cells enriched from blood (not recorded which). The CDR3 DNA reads TGTGCCAGCCGGGGGGGAGGAGTCTATGGCTACACCTTC. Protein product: CASRGGGVYGYTF.